The entry below gives a single T cell receptor beta chain sequence along with its context. What it binds is not known. Germline assignment: CDR1 MNHEY and CDR2 SMNVEV (reference sequence). The CDR3 has 14 amino acids. The ends were cut back, 2 bases at V and 4 bases at J, with 11 bases in the middle. The assay was immunoSEQ multiplex PCR, and TCRdb's table has in-frame clones only and misses some. There are about 98,000 clones in the sample; 86% occur only once, and 1.4% lies in the top ten. The sample originates from a study of graft-versus-host responses after intestinal transplantation. Study in general: Anti-thymocyte globulin was used for induction in all recipients, who then took tacrolimus and steroids for 3 to 4 years. Study observations and caveats: High graft-versus-host to host-versus-graft clonal ratios were seen in allografts of patients with graft-donor T cell macrochimerism. Among recipient marrow samples, GvH clones were found; some appeared first in ileum or blood.

The sequence derives from a human patient who received an intestinal transplant, so some T cells may come from the graft donor. The sample in question was PBMCs, obtained 255 days after intestinal transplant. The chain employs TRBV27 and TRBJ1-1; D may be TRBD1 (5 bases). The CDR3 loop reads CASSLAVGVTEAFF. The CDR3 DNA reads as TGTGCCAGCAGTTTAGCGGTGGGGGTCACTGAAGCTTTCTTT.